This passage covers 10 T cell receptor beta chains from one sample sequenced in a study of CD8 T cells in Susac syndrome. Reverse transcription of 0.5 to 1 ug RNA was performed with random hexamers. TCRdb re-called the immunoSEQ multiplex PCR reads through MiXCR, storing one row per CDR3 protein. Here the sample spans fewer than 300,000 distinct CDR3 sequences, roughly 84% being singletons. Sequenced sample: CD8+ T cells from PBMCs. These receptors were obtained from a human donor with multiple sclerosis.

The chain links TRBV7-2 to TRBJ2-7, with 7 bases fitting TRBD1. V gave up 6 bases and J gave up 2 bases; unmatched junction bases: 7. Germline CDR1 is SGHTA and CDR2 is FQGNSA. The CDR3 has 14 amino acids. Here the CDR3 DNA reads TGTGCCAGCAGAAAACCGGGACAGCCCTACGAGCAGTACTTC. Translated: CASRKPGQPYEQYF. Combining the CDR3 with reference TRBV7-2 and TRBJ2-7 gives the whole variable domain GAGVSQSPSNKVTEKGKDVELRCDPISGHTALYWYRQSLGQGLEFLIYFQGNSAPDKSGLPSDRFSAERTGGSVSTLTIQRTQQEDSAVYLCASRKPGQPYEQYFGPGTRLTVT.

The chain recombines TRBV28 with TRBJ2-7; tentative D call: TRBD1 (5 bases). V was shortened by 2 bases and J by 4 bases, with 21 bases between the two germline ends. This CDR3 region has 17 residues. CDR1 and CDR2 (germline): MDHEN, SYDVKM. Written as DNA, the CDR3 is TGTGCCAGCAGTTTAATTCAGGGCTCGTCTTCGATATACGAGCAGTACTTC. It encodes CASSLIQGSSSIYEQYF.

The chain carries TRBV20-1 and TRBJ2-1, with D tentatively TRBD1 or TRBD2 (5 bases each). V gave up 7 bases and J gave up 6 bases, with 13 bases separating them. The CDR3 consists of 12 residues. CDR1 is DFQATT, CDR2 SNEGSKA, per germline (reference sequence). The CDR3 DNA follows: TGCAGTGTTTACAGAGGGGTCAATGAGCAGTTCTTC. Its protein is CSVYRGVNEQFF.

The chain recombines TRBV27 with TRBJ1-5; perhaps TRBD1 as D (6 bases). The V end lost 2 bases, the J end lost 1 base, and 12 bases lay between the germline ends. Per germline, CDR1 MNHEY and CDR2 SMNVEV (reference sequence). The CDR3 spans 16 residues. CDR3 in amino acids: CASSLTGPRSNQPQHF. CDR3 coding DNA: TGTGCCAGCAGTTTAACAGGGCCGAGGAGCAATCAGCCCCAGCATTTT.

A note on this clonotype: This is likely a read error, given that the CDR3 carries no conserved phenylalanine or tryptophan at its end. The J gene is TRBJ1-6, the V gene TRBV27; tentative D call: TRBD1 (5 bases). Germline V gene data show CDR1 as MNHEY and CDR2 as SMNVEV (reference sequence). There are 15 residues in the CDR3. Trimming took 3 bases from V and 5 from J, leaving 11 bases between them. The CDR3 region has the DNA TGTGCCAGCAGTTTCCGGGGGGATCATAATTCACCCCTCCACCTT. As protein: CASSFRGDHNSPLHL.

This clonotype was detected only once. This chain joins TRBV24-1 and TRBJ1-5; D unresolved. This CDR3 is 14 amino acids long. V shed 9 bases and J shed 0 bases, with 11 bases lying between them. CDR1 is KGHDR and CDR2 is SFDVKD in the germline V gene. The CDR3 sequence: CATHPGYSNQPQHF. DNA of the CDR3: TGTGCCACCCATCCCGGGTATAGCAATCAGCCCCAGCATTTT.

The rearrangement joins TRBV20-1 to TRBJ1-1; 9 bases line up with TRBD1. This CDR3 is built from 17 residues. Trimming took 6 bases from V and 0 from J; bases not matched to a gene: 14. Germline V gene lookup returns CDR1 DFQATT and CDR2 SNEGSKA (reference sequence). Here the CDR3 reads CSAREFSRDRVNTEAFF. The CDR3 DNA sequence: TGCAGTGCGAGGGAGTTTTCACGGGACAGGGTGAACACTGAAGCTTTCTTT.

This clonotype has a handful of counts. The chain has TRBV7-9 and TRBJ1-1; D is unclear. CDR1 SEHNR and CDR2 FQNEAQ come from the germline V gene (reference sequence). This CDR3 is built from 13 residues. V was shortened by 1 base and J by 4 bases, with 7 bases between the two germline ends. This chain's CDR3 is CASSLVRATEAFF. The CDR3, as DNA: TGTGCCAGCAGCTTAGTGCGGGCCACTGAAGCTTTCTTT.

The chain carries TRBV11-2 and TRBJ1-5, with D tentatively TRBD1 (5 bases). Trimming pared 6 bases from V and 5 bases from J, leaving 11 bases between. This CDR3 is built from 13 residues. Germline V gene sequence: CDR1 SGHAT, CDR2 FQNNGV. As DNA, the CDR3 is TGTGCCAGCAGTCACGGGACCCATCAGCCCCAGCATTTT. Translation gives CASSHGTHQPQHF.

V usage is TRBV19 and J usage is TRBJ2-5, with 14 bases matching TRBD2. The CDR3 sequence is 17 residues long. The trim removed 5 bases at V and 3 bases at J, leaving 8 bases unmatched. CDR1 and CDR2 from the germline V gene are LNHDA and SQIVND (reference sequence). CDR3 DNA: TGTGCCAGTAGTCCGGGACTAGCGGGAGTCTGGGAAGAGACCCAGTACTTC. This gives the protein CASSPGLAGVWEETQYF.